Listed below are T cell receptor beta chains from one sample, sequenced in a study of T cells in Graves' hyperthyroidism and ophthalmopathy. TCRdb reprocessed the multiplex PCR reads with MiXCR, giving one entry per CDR3 protein. The data hold around 600,000 distinct CDR3 sequences, with 15% to 17% observed a single time. The sequencing input was blood. These receptor sequences come from a young woman with Graves' hyperthyroidism. The CDR3 runs from the conserved cysteine through the conserved F or W. Fields, in order: CDR3 protein, CDR3 length, V gene, J gene.

cdr3_aa: CASSPGQGQSGANVLTF; cdr3_length: 17; v_call: TRBV4-2; j_call: TRBJ2-6
cdr3_aa: CASSLTGPRGSPLHF; cdr3_length: 15; v_call: TRBV11-2; j_call: TRBJ1-6
cdr3_aa: CASSQGQGAYEKLFF; cdr3_length: 15; v_call: TRBV4-3; j_call: TRBJ1-4
cdr3_aa: CASSLDPDRGTYEQYF; cdr3_length: 16; v_call: TRBV11-2; j_call: TRBJ2-7
cdr3_aa: CASSGAGGTTGELFF; cdr3_length: 15; v_call: TRBV2; j_call: TRBJ2-2
cdr3_aa: CASSLGSGRTTVGEQFF; cdr3_length: 17; v_call: TRBV5-1; j_call: TRBJ2-1
cdr3_aa: CASSLVGGTNEQFF; cdr3_length: 14; v_call: TRBV7-2; j_call: TRBJ2-1
cdr3_aa: CASSQGGGSNQPQHF; cdr3_length: 15; v_call: TRBV4-1; j_call: TRBJ1-5
cdr3_aa: CASTMTGKTYEQYF; cdr3_length: 14; v_call: TRBV7-9; j_call: TRBJ2-7
cdr3_aa: CASSPQGPGELFF; cdr3_length: 13; v_call: TRBV19; j_call: TRBJ2-2
cdr3_aa: CASSQSRGGGQGYTF; cdr3_length: 15; v_call: TRBV3-1; j_call: TRBJ1-2
cdr3_aa: CASSRTTGDYEQYF; cdr3_length: 14; v_call: TRBV12-3/TRBV12-4; j_call: TRBJ2-7
cdr3_aa: CASEVAGGPPAYEQYF; cdr3_length: 16; v_call: TRBV7-3; j_call: TRBJ2-7
cdr3_aa: CASSSNSGTSLETQYF; cdr3_length: 16; v_call: TRBV7-9; j_call: TRBJ2-5
cdr3_aa: CASRPETGTRSTGELFF; cdr3_length: 17; v_call: TRBV12-3/TRBV12-4; j_call: TRBJ2-2
cdr3_aa: CATSLARDSYEQYF; cdr3_length: 14; v_call: TRBV15; j_call: TRBJ2-7
cdr3_aa: CASSVGFSPLHF; cdr3_length: 12; v_call: TRBV2; j_call: TRBJ1-6
cdr3_aa: CANAQGASSTDTQYF; cdr3_length: 15; v_call: TRBV6-1; j_call: TRBJ2-3
cdr3_aa: CASSWDRGRNTIYF; cdr3_length: 14; v_call: TRBV12-3/TRBV12-4; j_call: TRBJ1-3
cdr3_aa: CASQTSGMSQETQYF; cdr3_length: 15; v_call: TRBV5-1; j_call: TRBJ2-5
cdr3_aa: CAWSVSGARGYTF; cdr3_length: 13; v_call: TRBV30; j_call: TRBJ1-2
cdr3_aa: CASTATGRETQYF; cdr3_length: 13; v_call: TRBV19; j_call: TRBJ2-5
cdr3_aa: CASTRTGTAEETQYF; cdr3_length: 15; v_call: TRBV11-1; j_call: TRBJ2-5
cdr3_aa: CASSLLAGGEDEQFF; cdr3_length: 15; v_call: TRBV9; j_call: TRBJ2-1
cdr3_aa: CASSPSGTLLRFF; cdr3_length: 13; v_call: TRBV7-2; j_call: TRBJ2-1
cdr3_aa: CASSEVRGEKPYEQYF; cdr3_length: 16; v_call: TRBV6-1; j_call: TRBJ2-7
cdr3_aa: CASSVDRNYGYTF; cdr3_length: 13; v_call: TRBV5-1; j_call: TRBJ1-2
cdr3_aa: CSASPSHPTWRGYNEQFF; cdr3_length: 18; v_call: TRBV20-1; j_call: TRBJ2-1
cdr3_aa: CASSTTGGSSGETQYF; cdr3_length: 16; v_call: TRBV5-1; j_call: TRBJ2-5
cdr3_aa: CASSLGTRVLGDTQYF; cdr3_length: 16; v_call: TRBV11-2; j_call: TRBJ2-3
cdr3_aa: CASSTNGGSETQYF; cdr3_length: 14; v_call: TRBV7-2; j_call: TRBJ2-5
cdr3_aa: CSATNPTSDEQFF; cdr3_length: 13; v_call: TRBV20-1; j_call: TRBJ2-1
cdr3_aa: CASSIAGSIHEQFF; cdr3_length: 14; v_call: TRBV19; j_call: TRBJ2-1
cdr3_aa: CATSRPFLAGVTSVSQYF; cdr3_length: 18; v_call: TRBV15; j_call: TRBJ2-5
cdr3_aa: CASSLAVVAGVPEQYF; cdr3_length: 16; v_call: TRBV5-4; j_call: TRBJ2-7
cdr3_aa: CATILLAGGPFGNGQFF; cdr3_length: 17; v_call: TRBV2; j_call: TRBJ2-1
cdr3_aa: CASSDHDGYTF; cdr3_length: 11; v_call: TRBV25-1; j_call: TRBJ1-2
cdr3_aa: CASSLGQATYNEQFF; cdr3_length: 15; v_call: TRBV5-1; j_call: TRBJ2-1
cdr3_aa: CASSSPETSGRDEQFF; cdr3_length: 16; v_call: TRBV27; j_call: TRBJ2-1
cdr3_aa: CASSHQGTYEKLFF; cdr3_length: 14; v_call: TRBV3-1; j_call: TRBJ1-4
cdr3_aa: CASRVTGADEQYF; cdr3_length: 13; v_call: TRBV27; j_call: TRBJ2-7
cdr3_aa: CASSLDAGGLISGNTIYF; cdr3_length: 18; v_call: TRBV5-1; j_call: TRBJ1-3
cdr3_aa: CSAKRTGFAGELFF; cdr3_length: 14; v_call: TRBV20-1; j_call: TRBJ2-2
cdr3_aa: CASSQAGGRASVETQYF; cdr3_length: 17; v_call: TRBV4-3; j_call: TRBJ2-5
cdr3_aa: CASSQGPGEAYNEQFF; cdr3_length: 16; v_call: TRBV4-3; j_call: TRBJ2-1
cdr3_aa: CASSLAGLGPIWPYGYTF; cdr3_length: 18; v_call: TRBV28; j_call: TRBJ1-2
cdr3_aa: CAGAGGDTQYF; cdr3_length: 11; v_call: TRBV11-2; j_call: TRBJ2-3
cdr3_aa: CASSSRLAGAPYQFF; cdr3_length: 15; v_call: TRBV19; j_call: TRBJ2-1
cdr3_aa: CASSQGLAGDPYEQYF; cdr3_length: 16; v_call: TRBV28; j_call: TRBJ2-7
cdr3_aa: CSARTGTGAYEQYF; cdr3_length: 14; v_call: TRBV20-1; j_call: TRBJ2-7